This T cell receptor (beta chain) was sequenced for a study of T cells in Graves' hyperthyroidism and ophthalmopathy. It was RNA transcripts that yielded the amplified TCR beta CDR3 regions. First-round RT-PCR with HTBI primers amplified the TCR CDR3 region. MiXCR, applied by TCRdb to the multiplex PCR reads, yields one record per CDR3 protein. Among roughly 500,000 distinct CDR3 sequences listed, 46% were seen once. The CDR3 sequence is 12 residues long. V gave up 5 bases and J gave up 0 bases, with 5 bases separating them. Per the germline V gene, CDR1 is GTSNPN and CDR2 is SVGIG (reference sequence). Only a few counts were recorded for this clonotype.

The chain employs TRBV30 and TRBJ1-3, with D hard to call. The source is an adult woman with Graves' disease, either hyperthyroidism or ophthalmopathy (not recorded which). Source material: peripheral blood or thyroid tissue (not recorded which). The CDR3 nucleotides read TGTGCCTGGGACTACTCTGGAAACACCATATATTTT. Translation: CAWDYSGNTIYF.